The 24 T cell receptor beta chains reported below all come from one sample, sequenced in a study of blood T cell repertoires in COVID-19. Clones were read by immunoSEQ multiplex PCR, and TCRdb kept only the in-frame ones, dropping some. Here the sample spans 210,000 or so clones, around 86% being singletons. The sequenced material came from peripheral blood. These receptors originate from a man aged 35 to 55 with acute or convalescent COVID-19.

The genes are TRBV24-1 and TRBJ2-2; 8 nucleotides align to TRBD1. Trimming at V came to 3 bases and at J to 6 bases, leaving 5 bases not matched to a gene. Per the germline V gene, CDR1 is KGHDR and CDR2 is SFDVKD. The CDR3 runs to 15 residues. CDR3: CATSDPGGRSGELFF. CDR3 nucleotide sequence: TGTGCCACCAGTGATCCAGGGGGCCGGTCCGGGGAGCTGTTTTTT.

The J gene is TRBJ1-1, the V gene TRBV28, with a tentative D call TRBD1 (5 bases). CDR1 MDHEN and CDR2 SYDVKM come from the germline V gene. This CDR3 region has 16 residues. The germline V and J ends were trimmed by 6 bases and 5 bases, with 22 bases remaining between them. CDR3 in amino acids: CASSSPGDRGGTEAFF. The CDR3 nucleotides read TGTGCCAGCAGCTCTCCCGGGGATAGGGGAGGTACTGAAGCTTTCTTT. Looking up the rest from reference TRBV28 and TRBJ1-1 gives the full variable domain: DVKVTQSSRYLVKRTGEKVFLECVQDMDHENMFWYRQDPGLGLRLIYFSYDVKMKEKGDIPEGYSVSREKKERFSLILESASTNQTSMYLCASSSPGDRGGTEAFFGQGTRLTVV.

This chain joins TRBV19 and TRBJ1-5; 7 nucleotides line up with TRBD1. The CDR3 runs to 16 residues. Germline CDR1 reads LNHDA; CDR2 reads SQIVND (reference sequence). The V gene end was trimmed by 6 bases and the J gene end by 0 bases; junction bases not matched to a gene: 8. This chain's CDR3 is CASRVPGQYSNQPQHF. In nucleotides, the CDR3 is TGTGCCAGTAGAGTCCCGGGACAGTATAGCAATCAGCCCCAGCATTTT.

The CDR3 protein is CASSLAGQGTGNEQFF. In DNA form, the CDR3 reads TGTGCCAGCAGCTTAGCAGGTCAGGGTACCGGCAATGAGCAGTTCTTC. The chain employs TRBV7-9 and TRBJ2-1; D is possibly TRBD1 (5 bases). This CDR3 contains 16 residues. In germline, CDR1 is SEHNR, CDR2 FQNEAQ (reference sequence). Trimming took off 0 bases at V and 6 bases at J, with 15 bases between the two ends. The variable domain in full, completed from reference TRBV7-9 and TRBJ2-1, reads DTGVSQNPRHKITKRGQNVTFRCDPISEHNRLYWYRQTLGQGPEFLTYFQNEAQLEKSRLLSDRFSAERPKGSFSTLEIQRTEQGDSAMYLCASSLAGQGTGNEQFFGPGTRLTVL.

This rearrangement joins TRBV18 to TRBJ2-3, with D unresolved. CDR3 length: 14 amino acids. Between the trimmed V and J ends, which lost 5 bases and 0 bases, there was a span of 9 bases. The germline gives CDR1 KGHSH, CDR2 LQKENI. This CDR3 reads CASSERSSTDTQYF. The CDR3 nucleotides are TGTGCCAGCTCAGAGCGTTCTAGCACAGATACGCAGTATTTT.

The rearrangement uses TRBV30 and TRBJ1-2; D remains ambiguous. With 7 bases removed from V and 5 bases from J, the gap between germline ends came to 11 bases. CDR1 and CDR2 (germline): GTSNPN, SVGIG (reference sequence). The CDR3 consists of 11 residues. CDR3 sequence: CASTRSYGYTF. DNA for the CDR3: TGTGCCTCCACCAGGTCTTATGGCTACACCTTC.

Only a few counts were recorded for this clone. The rearrangement links TRBV4-1 to TRBJ1-6; 8 bases match TRBD1. With 1 base clipped from V and 8 bases from J, the junction kept 10 bases outside the gene matches. The CDR3 runs 17 residues. CDR1 is MGHRA and CDR2 is YSYEKL in the germline V gene. CDR3 sequence reads: CASSQGGGGQGDSPLHF. The CDR3 region has the DNA TGCGCCAGCAGCCAAGGTGGGGGAGGACAGGGAGATTCACCCCTCCACTTT.

The genes are TRBV6-5 and TRBJ2-7; 7 bases are a match to TRBD2. The germline gives CDR1 MNHEY, CDR2 SVGAGI. V lost 6 bases and J lost 0; bases outside the gene matches: 8. This CDR3 comprises 15 residues. CDR3 bases: TGTGCCAGCAGCCGTTCATGGACTAGCTCCTACGAGCAGTACTTC. Translation: CASSRSWTSSYEQYF.

This rearrangement joins TRBV7-2 to TRBJ2-5; 8 nucleotides match TRBD1. The CDR3 runs 16 residues. V was clipped by 4 bases and J by 1 base; unmatched bases: 8. Germline CDR1 SGHTA, CDR2 FQGNSA. CDR3 DNA: TGTGCCAGCAGCTCTTCCAGGGGGCCCTCCCAAGAGACCCAGTACTTC. This gives the protein CASSSSRGPSQETQYF.

The chain combines TRBV28 with TRBJ1-3; no definite D call. Germline V gene sequence: CDR1 MDHEN, CDR2 SYDVKM. The CDR3 has 15 residues. V lost 5 bases to trimming and J lost 0 bases, with 11 bases between them. CDR3 protein: CASSVTAASGNTIYF. The CDR3 DNA reads TGTGCCAGCAGTGTTACAGCTGCCTCTGGAAACACCATATATTTT.

The CDR3 loop is CSASRSLAGGSTDTQYF. The CDR3 nucleotides read TGCAGTGCTAGTCGGTCGCTAGCGGGGGGCAGCACAGATACGCAGTATTTT. The chain is built from TRBV20-1 and TRBJ2-3, with 11 bases that match TRBD2. CDR3 length: 17 residues. Per the germline V gene, CDR1 is DFQATT and CDR2 is SNEGSKA (reference sequence). J lost 0 bases, V lost 3 bases, and 8 bases had no gene match.

This CDR3 is CASNSGPDTQYF. Written as DNA, the CDR3 is TGTGCCAGCAACTCCGGTCCAGATACGCAGTATTTT. This chain links TRBV7-9 with TRBJ2-3; D is unresolved. This CDR3 has 12 residues. Germline V lookup: CDR1 SEHNR, CDR2 FQNEAQ (reference sequence). Trimming shortened V by 7 bases and J by 4 bases, and 9 bases separated the two germline ends. Filled out from reference TRBV7-9 and TRBJ2-3, the complete variable domain reads DTGVSQNPRHKITKRGQNVTFRCDPISEHNRLYWYRQTLGQGPEFLTYFQNEAQLEKSRLLSDRFSAERPKGSFSTLEIQRTEQGDSAMYLCASNSGPDTQYFGPGTRLTVL.

J is TRBJ1-4 and V is TRBV28, with D possibly matching TRBD1 (6 bases). The CDR3 has 19 residues. Germline V lookup: CDR1 MDHEN, CDR2 SYDVKM. V was shortened by 5 bases and J by 6 bases, with 28 bases between the two germline ends. CDR3 sequence reads: CASSRNPSGAGLDDEKLFF. The CDR3 DNA is TGTGCCAGCAGTCGAAACCCTTCAGGGGCAGGGCTTGACGATGAAAAACTGTTTTTT. The complete variable domain, with remaining parts taken from reference TRBV28 and TRBJ1-4, reads DVKVTQSSRYLVKRTGEKVFLECVQDMDHENMFWYRQDPGLGLRLIYFSYDVKMKEKGDIPEGYSVSREKKERFSLILESASTNQTSMYLCASSRNPSGAGLDDEKLFFGSGTQLSVL.

This clone has a single count. V gene TRBV18 combines with J gene TRBJ2-5, with D possibly being TRBD2 (6 bases). The CDR3 extends over 16 amino acids. CDR1 and CDR2 from the germline V gene are KGHSH and LQKENI. V was trimmed by 3 bases and J by 0 bases, leaving 14 bases between them. The CDR3 spells CASSPVGAGNQETQYF. For the CDR3, the DNA is TGTGCCAGCTCACCTGTTGGAGCGGGCAACCAAGAGACCCAGTACTTC.

This clone appeared a single time. The CDR3 DNA is TGTGCCAGCAGCTTGTCAACCCCGACGGGAGGCTACACCTTC. Protein: CASSLSTPTGGYTF. This chain links TRBV7-9 with TRBJ1-2, with unresolved D. V was shortened by 3 bases and J by 8 bases, with 16 bases between the two germline ends. The germline CDR1 and CDR2 sequences are SEHNR and FQNEAQ (reference sequence). There are 14 residues in the CDR3.

The V and J genes are TRBV7-2 and TRBJ2-3; 13 positions match TRBD2. Germline trimming cut 5 bases from V and 1 base from J; bases unmatched to any gene: 3. This CDR3 is built from 16 residues. Germline V lookup: CDR1 SGHTA, CDR2 FQGNSA. For the CDR3, the DNA is TGTGCCAGCAGCACCGGGACTAGCGGGGGCACAGATACGCAGTATTTT. This translates into CASSTGTSGGTDTQYF.

This chain links TRBV19 with TRBJ2-1; maybe TRBD1 (6 bases). Germline loops: CDR1 LNHDA, CDR2 SQIVND (reference sequence). Trimming removed 6 bases from V and 6 bases from J, with 18 bases in between. This CDR3 has 15 residues. In DNA, the CDR3 is TGTGCCAGTAGATCCCCCCACAGGGAACTCAATGAGCAGTTCTTC. As protein: CASRSPHRELNEQFF.

The rearrangement joins TRBV6-2 or TRBV6-3 to TRBJ2-1, with TRBD2 matching 9 bases. Trimming cost V 5 bases and J 4 bases; bases outside gene matches: 3. Germline assignment: CDR1 MNHEY and CDR2 SVGEGT. This CDR3 has 14 amino acids. The CDR3 coding sequence is TGTGCCAGCAGTGGTAGCGGGGGATACAATGAGCAGTTCTTC. It is translated as CASSGSGGYNEQFF.

Here the CDR3 DNA reads TGCGCCAGCAGTGAGAGGAGCCAGGGTTCAGGAAGTTATGGCTACACCTTC. Translating gives CASSERSQGSGSYGYTF. This chain uses TRBV10-2 with TRBJ1-2; possibly TRBD1 for D (5 bases). This CDR3 contains 17 residues. The germline V and J ends were trimmed by 2 bases and 5 bases, with 21 bases remaining between them. Germline loops: CDR1 WSHSY, CDR2 SAAADI.

The rearrangement joins TRBV25-1 to TRBJ1-5; D might be TRBD1 (5 bases). Germline CDR1 and CDR2: MGHDK and SYGVNS. CDR3 length: 13 residues. Trimming stripped 11 bases from V and 2 bases from J, with 13 bases between. The CDR3 sequence is CASRGEGNQPQHF. In nucleotides, the CDR3 is TGTGCCTCCCGAGGGGAGGGCAATCAGCCCCAGCATTTT.

The chain combines TRBV6-5 with TRBJ1-4; 12 positions match TRBD1. V shed 0 bases and J 8 bases; nucleotides not matched to a gene: 1. Looked up from germline, CDR1 is MNHEY and CDR2 is SVGAGI. The CDR3 runs to 15 residues. The CDR3 protein is CASSYSGTGGEKLFF. For the CDR3, the DNA is TGTGCCAGCAGTTACTCAGGGACAGGGGGCGAAAAACTGTTTTTT.

This chain links TRBV28 with TRBJ2-7, with 7 bases lining up with TRBD1. The CDR3 sequence is 14 residues long. J was trimmed by 0 bases and V by 6 bases; bases with no gene match: 5. Per germline, CDR1 MDHEN and CDR2 SYDVKM. As DNA, the CDR3 is TGTGCCAGCAGGGGATACAGGGGCTCCTACGAGCAGTACTTC. This codes for CASRGYRGSYEQYF. The whole variable domain, filled in from reference TRBV28 and TRBJ2-7, reads DVKVTQSSRYLVKRTGEKVFLECVQDMDHENMFWYRQDPGLGLRLIYFSYDVKMKEKGDIPEGYSVSREKKERFSLILESASTNQTSMYLCASRGYRGSYEQYFGPGTRLTVT.

The chain links TRBV9 to TRBJ2-7; the match to TRBD1 covers 9 bases. Per germline, CDR1 SGDLS and CDR2 YYNGEE. Germline trimming cut 0 bases from V and 3 bases from J; bases unmatched to any gene: 7. There are 16 residues in the CDR3. The CDR3 region has the DNA TGTGCCAGCAGCGTAGTCCCGGGACAGGGAGTCTACGAGCAGTACTTC. This encodes CASSVVPGQGVYEQYF.

Here the CDR3 reads CSVGDPTDRLYGYTF. The DNA for the CDR3 is TGCAGTGTTGGTGACCCAACCGACAGGCTGTATGGCTACACCTTC. This chain links TRBV20-1 with TRBJ1-2; TRBD1 might be the D (6 bases). Germline V gene sequence: CDR1 DFQATT, CDR2 SNEGSKA (reference sequence). CDR3 length equals 15 residues. The V end was cut by 7 bases, the J end by 5 bases, with 23 bases between.